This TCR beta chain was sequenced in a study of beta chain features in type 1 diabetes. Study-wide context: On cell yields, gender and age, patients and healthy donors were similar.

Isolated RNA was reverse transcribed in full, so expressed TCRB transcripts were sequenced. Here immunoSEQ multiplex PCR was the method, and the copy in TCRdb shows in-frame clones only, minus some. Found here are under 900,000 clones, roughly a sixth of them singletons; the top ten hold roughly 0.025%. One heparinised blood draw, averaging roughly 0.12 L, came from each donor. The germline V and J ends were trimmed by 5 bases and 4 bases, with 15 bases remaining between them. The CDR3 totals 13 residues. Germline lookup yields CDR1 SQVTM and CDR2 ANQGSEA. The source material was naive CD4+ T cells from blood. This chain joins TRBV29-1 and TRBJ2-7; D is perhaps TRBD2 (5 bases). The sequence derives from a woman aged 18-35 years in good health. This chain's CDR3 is CSVYTGRRYEQYF. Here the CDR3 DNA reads TGCAGCGTTTATACGGGAAGACGGTACGAGCAGTACTTC.